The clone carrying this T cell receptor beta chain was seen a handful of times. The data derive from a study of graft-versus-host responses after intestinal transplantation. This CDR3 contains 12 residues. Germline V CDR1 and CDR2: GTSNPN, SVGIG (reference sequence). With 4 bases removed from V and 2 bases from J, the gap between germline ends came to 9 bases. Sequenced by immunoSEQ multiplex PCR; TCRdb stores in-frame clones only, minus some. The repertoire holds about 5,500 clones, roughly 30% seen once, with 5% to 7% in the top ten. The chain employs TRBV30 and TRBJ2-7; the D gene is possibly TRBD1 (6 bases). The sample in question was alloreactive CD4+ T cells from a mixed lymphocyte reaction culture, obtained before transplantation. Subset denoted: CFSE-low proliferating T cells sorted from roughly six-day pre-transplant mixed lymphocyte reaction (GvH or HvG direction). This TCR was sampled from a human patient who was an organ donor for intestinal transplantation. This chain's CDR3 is CAWTRGTYEQYF. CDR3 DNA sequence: TGTGCCTGGACCAGGGGTACCTACGAGCAGTACTTC.